This entry features one TCR beta chain sequence. Its antigen is currently not known. Per-base quality was not reported, and no clone a single base away is much larger than it. The source of the sample is a study of T cell repertoires in cytomegalovirus infection (dated by TCRdb to the late 2010s). Regarding the complete study: Alongside well-studied HLA-B-restricted epitopes, the peptide stimulations were aimed at recently identified HLA-C-restricted CMV epitopes, whose presentation resists viral immunomodulation. The HLA type of each donor mattered for the analysis, because public TCR beta signatures pointed to carriage of CMV infection along with the matching HLA type.

Explained via the paper, the treatment or condition label denotes: in vitro stimulation with specific CMV peptide epitopes to enrich CMV-specific T cells. V is shortened by 7 bases, J by 1 base, and the region joining them spans 10 bases. CDR1 is given as LNHDA and CDR2 as SQIVND, both from the germline V gene (reference sequence). Counted from cysteine to phenylalanine, this CDR3 has 14 amino acids. Of all the DNA, just the CDR3 is kept, 42 bases in frame from base 1. What the research found in general, with its limitations: The ex vivo response was dominated by HLA-C-restricted CMV-specific TCR beta clonotypes, which also provided the single most frequent clonotype in two of eight donors. In both this cohort and an independent roughly 350-donor cohort, the cumulative frequency of public TCR beta family members distinguished carriers of CMV infection plus the relevant HLA type.

Data came from an Illumina HiSeq 1500. TCRdb handled the public reads itself, with Q25 trimming in fastp and clone calling in MiXCR, and kept productive beta chains. Each entry is one CDR3 protein sequence, shown with its most common DNA and genes. The sample contains approximately 1,000,000 distinct CDR3 sequences, less than 35% of them found a single time. Roughly 13% of the sample goes to the ten largest clones. The sample was cultured CD8+ T cells from PBMCs, taken from culture after CMV antigen stimulation. This receptor chain uses TRBV19 and TRBJ1-4; no D gene is confidently identified. The TCR sequence derives from a human donor in good health (CMV status not recorded). Some clones in this sample may be carry-over from other donors' samples. The nucleotide sequence reads TGTGCCAGTAAAATGGTGGGAACTAATGAAAAACTGTTTTTT. This codes for CASKMVGTNEKLFF.